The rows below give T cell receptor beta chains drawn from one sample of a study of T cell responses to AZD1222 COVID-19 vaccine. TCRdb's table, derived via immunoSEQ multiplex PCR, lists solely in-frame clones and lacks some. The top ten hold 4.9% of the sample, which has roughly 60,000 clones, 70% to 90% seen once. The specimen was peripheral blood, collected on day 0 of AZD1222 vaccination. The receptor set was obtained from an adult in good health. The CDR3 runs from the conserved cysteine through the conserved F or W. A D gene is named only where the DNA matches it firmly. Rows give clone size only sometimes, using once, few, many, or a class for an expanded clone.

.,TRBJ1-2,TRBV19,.,CASRGGAEGYTF,TGTGCCAGTAGGGGGGGCGCGGAAGGCTACACCTTC
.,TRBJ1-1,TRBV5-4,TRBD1,CASSPQGGTEAFF,TGTGCCAGCAGCCCTCAGGGGGGCACTGAAGCTTTCTTT
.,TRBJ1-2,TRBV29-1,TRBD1,CSVGGIGTGVIGYTF,TGCAGCGTTGGTGGGATTGGGACAGGGGTTATTGGCTACACCTTC
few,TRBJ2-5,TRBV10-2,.,CASSESTSGSQYF,TGCGCCAGCAGTGAGTCGACTTCGGGGTCCCAGTACTTC
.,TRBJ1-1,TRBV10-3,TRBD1,CAIREGQRNTEAFF,TGTGCCATCAGGGAGGGACAGAGGAACACTGAAGCTTTCTTT
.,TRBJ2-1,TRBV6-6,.,CASSYRQDWSYNEQFF,TGTGCCAGCTCTTACCGTCAGGATTGGTCCTACAATGAGCAGTTCTTC
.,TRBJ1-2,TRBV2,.,CASTEGGGDGYTF,TGTGCCAGCACCGAAGGTGGAGGGGATGGCTACACCTTC
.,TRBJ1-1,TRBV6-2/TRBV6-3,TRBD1,CASSSRTGRDTEAFF,TGTGCCAGCAGTTCCAGGACAGGGAGGGACACTGAAGCTTTCTTT
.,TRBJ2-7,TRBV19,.,CASRGRGQYGEQYF,TGTGCCTCGAGGGGACGGGGCCAATACGGCGAGCAGTACTTC
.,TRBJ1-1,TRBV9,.,CASSVDLQGEAFF,TGTGCCAGCAGCGTAGATCTTCAGGGTGAAGCTTTCTTT
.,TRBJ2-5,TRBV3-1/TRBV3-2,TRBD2,CASSQWLAGAGGETQYF,TGTGCCAGCAGCCAATGGCTAGCGGGGGCCGGAGGAGAGACCCAGTACTTC
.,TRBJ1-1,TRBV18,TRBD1,CASSPPRVNRGTEAFF,TGTGCCAGCTCACCACCGCGGGTCAACAGGGGAACTGAAGCTTTCTTT
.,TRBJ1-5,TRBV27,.,CASSLSGPLGDQPQHF,TGTGCCAGCAGTTTATCTGGCCCACTAGGGGATCAGCCCCAGCATTTT
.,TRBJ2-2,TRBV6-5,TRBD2,CASFRTSGVAGELFF,TGTGCCAGCTTCCGGACTAGCGGGGTGGCCGGGGAGCTGTTTTTT
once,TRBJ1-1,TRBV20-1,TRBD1,CSAEDRGTFF,TGCAGTGCAGAAGACAGGGGTACTTTCTTT
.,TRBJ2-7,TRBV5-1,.,CASSGGKPSHEQYF,TGCGCCAGCAGCGGAGGGAAACCTTCGCACGAGCAGTACTTC
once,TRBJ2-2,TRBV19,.,CASSIQGTGELFF,TGTGCCAGTAGTATCCAGGGAACCGGGGAGCTGTTTTTT
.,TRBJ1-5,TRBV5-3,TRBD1,CARSYSRDLGQGNQPQHF,TGTGCCAGAAGCTACTCCCGGGACCTCGGACAGGGTAATCAGCCCCAGCATTTT
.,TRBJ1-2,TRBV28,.,CASSTGPRNGYTF,TGTGCCAGCAGTACAGGCCCTAGGAATGGCTACACCTTC
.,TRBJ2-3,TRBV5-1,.,CASSLASLGQSSTDTQYF,TGCGCCAGCAGCTTGGCCAGTTTAGGGCAGTCTAGCACAGATACGCAGTATTTT
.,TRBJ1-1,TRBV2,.,CASSEPVDTEAFF,TGTGCCAGCAGCGAGCCGGTGGACACTGAAGCTTTCTTT
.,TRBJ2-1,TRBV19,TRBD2,CASSIDGISPSGGVSSYNEQFF,TGTGCCAGTAGTATAGATGGGATTTCCCCTAGCGGGGGGGTGAGCTCCTACAATGAGCAGTTCTTC
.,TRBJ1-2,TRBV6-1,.,CASSEVGVYTF,TGTGCCAGCAGTGAAGTGGGAGTCTACACCTTC
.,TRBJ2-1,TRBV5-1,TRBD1,CASSLGDRVMHEQFF,TGCGCCAGCAGCTTGGGGGACAGGGTTATGCATGAGCAGTTCTTC
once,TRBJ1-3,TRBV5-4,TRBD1,CASSPGTGGNTIYF,TGTGCCAGCAGCCCCGGGACAGGGGGAAACACCATATATTTT
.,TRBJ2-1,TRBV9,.,CASSVDSDAYNEQFF,TGTGCCAGCAGCGTAGATTCCGATGCCTACAATGAGCAGTTCTTC
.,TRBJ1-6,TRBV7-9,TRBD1,CASSLAETGGLRSDSPLHF,TGTGCCAGCAGCTTAGCGGAGACAGGGGGCTTGCGGAGTGATTCACCCCTCCACTTT
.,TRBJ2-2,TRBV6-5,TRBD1,CASSQGVITGELFF,TGTGCCAGCAGTCAGGGGGTCATCACCGGGGAGCTGTTTTTT
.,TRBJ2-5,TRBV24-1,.,CATSDSRDGGETQYF,TGTGCCACCAGTGATAGCCGGGACGGTGGGGAGACCCAGTACTTC
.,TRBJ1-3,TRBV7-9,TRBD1,CASSTDRGSGNTIYF,TGTGCCAGCAGTACGGACAGGGGATCCGGAAACACCATATATTTT
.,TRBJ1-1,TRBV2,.,CASSDPAGTAEAFF,TGTGCCAGCAGTGATCCTGCAGGTACCGCTGAAGCTTTCTTT
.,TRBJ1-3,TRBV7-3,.,CASSLSQGPGNTIYF,TGTGCCAGCAGCTTAAGTCAGGGCCCTGGAAACACCATATATTTT
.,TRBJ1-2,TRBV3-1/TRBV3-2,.,CASSQARSNYGYTF,TGTGCCAGCAGCCAAGCCCGCTCTAACTATGGCTACACCTTC
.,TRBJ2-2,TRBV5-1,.,CASSAGSGSTGELFF,TGCGCCAGCAGCGCTGGATCGGGGAGCACCGGGGAGCTGTTTTTT
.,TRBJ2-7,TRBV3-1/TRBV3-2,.,CASSLSAYEQYF,TGTGCCAGCAGCCTTAGTGCCTACGAGCAGTACTTC
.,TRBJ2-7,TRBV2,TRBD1,CASDYRTGYEQYF,TGTGCCAGCGATTACCGGACAGGCTACGAGCAGTACTTC
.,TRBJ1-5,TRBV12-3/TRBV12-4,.,CASSLVRLGSQHF,TGTGCCAGCAGTTTAGTCCGCCTAGGGTCCCAGCATTTT
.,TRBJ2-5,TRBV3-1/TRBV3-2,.,CASSLTRGLMKTQYF,TGTGCCAGCAGCCTAACGAGGGGCTTGATGAAGACCCAGTACTTC
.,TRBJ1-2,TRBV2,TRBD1,CASSEGDSYGYTF,TGTGCCAGCAGTGAAGGGGACAGTTATGGCTACACCTTC
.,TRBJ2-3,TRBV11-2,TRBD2,CASSSQRGGTDTQYF,TGTGCCAGCAGCTCGCAGCGGGGTGGCACAGATACGCAGTATTTT
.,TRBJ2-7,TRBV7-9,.,CASSLGGTSYEQYF,TGTGCCAGCAGCTTGGGGGGTACTAGCTACGAGCAGTACTTC
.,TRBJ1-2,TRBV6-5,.,CASSLETRYGYTF,TGTGCCAGCAGTCTAGAAACGAGGTATGGCTACACCTTC
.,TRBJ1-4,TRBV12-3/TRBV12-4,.,CASSFGRGGKLFF,TGTGCCAGCAGTTTTGGCAGGGGAGGAAAACTGTTTTTT
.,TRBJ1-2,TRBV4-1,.,CASSQDSYGSFGYTF,TGCGCCAGCAGCCAAGATTCTTATGGCAGCTTTGGCTACACCTTC
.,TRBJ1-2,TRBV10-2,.,CASGTAANYGYTF,TGCGCCAGCGGGACGGCAGCTAACTATGGCTACACCTTC
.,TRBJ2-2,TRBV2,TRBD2,CASSRLAGSTGELFF,TGTGCCAGCAGTCGACTAGCGGGCTCCACCGGGGAGCTGTTTTTT
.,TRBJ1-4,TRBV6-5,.,CASSPGPRNEKLFF,TGTGCCAGCAGTCCGGGTCCCCGTAATGAAAAACTGTTTTTT
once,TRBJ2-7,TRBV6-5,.,CASSSPPSEQYF,TGTGCCAGCAGTTCCCCCCCATCCGAGCAGTACTTC
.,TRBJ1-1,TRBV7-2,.,CASSFGSKGNTEAFF,TGTGCCAGCAGCTTTGGCTCCAAAGGGAACACTGAAGCTTTCTTT
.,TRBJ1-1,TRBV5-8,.,CASSLMAGLNTEAFF,TGTGCCAGCAGCTTGATGGCAGGGCTGAACACTGAAGCTTTCTTT
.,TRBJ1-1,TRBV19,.,CASSTTRKGAFF,TGTGCCAGTAGTACCACAAGGAAGGGAGCTTTCTTT
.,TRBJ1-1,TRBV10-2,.,CASSEVNLVAFF,TGCGCCAGCAGTGAGGTAAACTTGGTAGCTTTCTTT
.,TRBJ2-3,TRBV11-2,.,CASSGAVATDTQYF,TGTGCCAGCAGCGGAGCAGTGGCCACAGATACGCAGTATTTT
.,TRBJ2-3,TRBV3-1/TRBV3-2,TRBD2,CASSQASLGGKDTQYF,TGTGCCAGCAGCCAGGCCTCGCTGGGGGGGAAAGATACGCAGTATTTT